Here is one T cell receptor beta chain with its context. Its specificity is not known. The CDR3 spans 13 residues. Trimming cost V 10 bases and J 3 bases, with 15 bases left between them. CDR1 is WSHSY and CDR2 is SAAADI in the germline V gene. The validation cohort, a group of some 120 subjects, included the donors and was separate from the roughly 720-subject first cohort. Repertoires were generated with immunoSEQ multiplex PCR, while TCRdb's copy carries only in-frame clones and drops some. Among over 150,000 clones listed, 75% to 90% were seen once. This specimen comes from a study of cytomegalovirus exposure and HLA in healthy donors. Study results and limitations: Diagnosis of cytomegalovirus status made by the classifier reportedly showed high specificity and sensitivity. For most TCR sequences rarity was the rule, although some public TCRs occurred in many donors. A few CMV-associated chains proved CMV antigen-specific in vitro.

V is TRBV10-2 and J is TRBJ1-2, with D unclear. The sample consisted of PBMCs. This clonotype was obtained from a woman between 18 and 29 years old in good health and CMV-seronegative. CDR3 sequence (DNA): TGCGCCACCACAACGTGGTACGACTATGGCTACACCTTC. Translation: CATTTWYDYGYTF.